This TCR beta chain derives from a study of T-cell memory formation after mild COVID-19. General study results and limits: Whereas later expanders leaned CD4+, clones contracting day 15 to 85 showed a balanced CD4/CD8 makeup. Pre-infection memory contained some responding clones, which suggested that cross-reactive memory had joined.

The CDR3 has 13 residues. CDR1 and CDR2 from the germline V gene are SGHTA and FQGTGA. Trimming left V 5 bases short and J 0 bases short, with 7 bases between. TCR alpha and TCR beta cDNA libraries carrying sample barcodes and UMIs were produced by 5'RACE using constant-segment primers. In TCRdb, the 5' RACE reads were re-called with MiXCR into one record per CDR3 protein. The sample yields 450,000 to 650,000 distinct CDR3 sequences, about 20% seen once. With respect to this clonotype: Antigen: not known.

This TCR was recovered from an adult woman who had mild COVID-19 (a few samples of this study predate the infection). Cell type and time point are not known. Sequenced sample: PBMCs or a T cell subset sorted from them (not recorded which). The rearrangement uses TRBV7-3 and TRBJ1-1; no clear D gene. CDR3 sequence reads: CASSMDLNTEAFF. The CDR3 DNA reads TGTGCCAGCAGCATGGACCTGAACACTGAAGCTTTCTTT.